Listed below are T cell receptor beta chains from one sample, sequenced in a study of neoadjuvant anti-PD-1 for oral cavity cancer. The repertoire was sequenced with immunoSEQ multiplex PCR; TCRdb's copy has only in-frame clones and lacks some. The sample yields about 9,800 clones, roughly 64% seen once. The sequenced sample was PBMCs, obtained after nivolumab (anti-PD-1) treatment. All receptors derive from a person aged 40 to 85 with oral cavity squamous cell carcinoma. The CDR3 runs from the conserved cysteine through the conserved F or W. The D gene is left open where the match is weak. The listing skips clone size in some rows; elsewhere it reads once, few, many or a size class.

NA	NA	TRBV21-1	TRBJ1-2	CASSRLTGPVYDYGYTF	TGTGCCAGCAGCAGGTTGACAGGGCCGGTGTACGACTATGGCTACACCTTC
TRBD1	few	TRBV19	TRBJ1-3	CASSMDRVFSGNTIYF	TGTGCCAGTAGTATGGACAGGGTTTTTTCTGGAAACACCATATATTTT
TRBD1	NA	TRBV7-9	TRBJ1-1	CASSRGQAEAFF	TGTGCCAGCAGCAGGGGACAGGCTGAAGCTTTCTTT
NA	NA	TRBV19	TRBJ1-1	CASGNRLRNTEAFF	TGTGCCAGTGGGAACCGCCTGAGGAACACTGAAGCTTTCTTT
TRBD1	once	TRBV13	TRBJ1-5	CASSFRGRDQPQHF	TGTGCCAGCAGCTTCAGGGGGCGCGATCAGCCCCAGCATTTT
NA	NA	TRBV10-3	TRBJ1-1	CAISERGGGVPEAFF	TGTGCCATCAGTGAAAGAGGGGGGGGAGTCCCTGAAGCTTTCTTT
TRBD2	NA	TRBV14	TRBJ2-3	CASSLSGGTDTQYF	TGTGCCAGCAGCTTAAGCGGGGGAACAGATACGCAGTATTTT
NA	NA	TRBV7-2	TRBJ2-3	CASSPPRGAPDGLDTQYF	TGTGCCAGCAGCCCTCCCCGGGGGGCCCCTGACGGATTAGATACGCAGTATTTT
NA	few	TRBV10-1	TRBJ1-3	CASSAGNSGNTIYF	TGCGCCAGCAGTGCCGGGAACTCTGGAAACACCATATATTTT
NA	NA	TRBV5-4	TRBJ2-2	CASSLAVNTGELFF	TGTGCCAGCAGCTTGGCGGTGAACACCGGGGAGCTGTTTTTT
NA	once	TRBV14	TRBJ2-5	CASSQADWETQYF	TGTGCCAGCAGCCAAGCGGACTGGGAGACCCAGTACTTC
NA	NA	TRBV2	TRBJ2-7	CASRARTYEQYF	TGTGCCAGCAGGGCGAGGACCTACGAGCAGTACTTC
NA	NA	TRBV2	TRBJ1-5	CASSGGTFARQPQHF	TGTGCCAGCAGTGGTGGGACATTTGCCCGTCAGCCCCAGCATTTT
NA	NA	TRBV5-5	TRBJ2-7	CASSLRLDEQYF	TGTGCCAGCAGCTTAAGACTTGACGAGCAGTACTTC
NA	NA	TRBV11-2	TRBJ2-5	CASSRALAYQETQYF	TGTGCCAGCAGCCGAGCTCTAGCGTACCAAGAGACCCAGTACTTC
NA	NA	TRBV5-6	TRBJ2-7	CASIVTGTNDEQYF	TGTGCCAGCATCGTGACAGGGACTAACGACGAGCAGTACTTC
NA	NA	TRBV2	TRBJ1-4	CASMGLFNEKLFF	TGTGCCAGCATGGGACTCTTCAATGAAAAACTGTTTTTT
TRBD2	few	TRBV10-3	TRBJ2-3	CAIRGLLAGARDTQYF	TGTGCCATCAGGGGACTACTAGCGGGGGCACGTGATACGCAGTATTTT
NA	NA	TRBV19	TRBJ1-5	CASTVGGTQPQHF	TGTGCCAGTACCGTTGGGGGAACTCAGCCCCAGCATTTT
TRBD2	NA	TRBV6-1	TRBJ2-1	CASNPLAGGYNEQFF	TGTGCCAGCAATCCCCTAGCGGGGGGCTACAATGAGCAGTTCTTC
NA	once	TRBV5-5	TRBJ1-1	CASRNMNTEAFF	TGTGCCAGCCGTAACATGAACACTGAAGCTTTCTTT
NA	NA	TRBV14	TRBJ2-5	CASSQAPETQYF	TGTGCCAGCAGCCAAGCTCCAGAGACCCAGTACTTC
NA	once	TRBV28	TRBJ1-1	CASSFLGAGTEAFF	TGTGCCAGCAGTTTTCTGGGGGCGGGCACTGAAGCTTTCTTT
TRBD2	NA	TRBV9	TRBJ2-1	CASSVGLAGYNEQFF	TGTGCCAGCAGCGTAGGGTTAGCGGGATACAATGAGCAGTTCTTC
TRBD1	NA	TRBV28	TRBJ1-2	CASSYRGRVYGYTF	TGTGCCAGCAGTTACAGGGGGCGAGTCTATGGCTACACCTTC
NA	few	TRBV11-2	TRBJ1-2	CASSLYGANGYTF	TGTGCCAGCAGCTTATACGGGGCAAATGGCTACACCTTC
TRBD1	few	TRBV29-1	TRBJ1-2	CSVLGQGEDGYTF	TGCAGCGTACTTGGACAGGGGGAAGATGGCTACACCTTC
NA	few	TRBV19	TRBJ1-2	CASKTTPRNGYTF	TGTGCCAGTAAGACTACTCCCAGGAATGGCTACACCTTC
NA	NA	TRBV7-2	TRBJ1-2	CASSLELLGRGYTF	TGTGCCAGCAGCCTTGAGCTCCTCGGTCGTGGCTACACCTTC
TRBD2	NA	TRBV27	TRBJ2-7	CASSLTVAGAQSYEQYF	TGTGCCAGCAGTTTAACGGTAGCGGGAGCACAAAGCTACGAGCAGTACTTC
TRBD2	NA	TRBV29-1	TRBJ2-7	CSVEDPSGMRGEQYF	TGCAGCGTTGAAGATCCTAGCGGGATGAGGGGCGAGCAGTACTTC
NA	few	TRBV2	TRBJ1-5	CASSDPGPQHF	TGTGCCAGCAGTGATCCGGGGCCCCAGCATTTT
NA	NA	TRBV6-1	TRBJ1-1	CASKEGAVPEAFF	TGTGCCAGCAAAGAGGGCGCGGTCCCTGAAGCTTTCTTT
NA	NA	TRBV7-9	TRBJ2-1	CASSLRMGREYNEQFF	TGTGCCAGCAGCTTGCGGATGGGTCGGGAGTACAATGAGCAGTTCTTC
TRBD1	NA	TRBV11-1	TRBJ2-7	CASSWGRTGGNEQYF	TGTGCCAGCAGCTGGGGAAGGACAGGGGGCAACGAGCAGTACTTC
NA	NA	TRBV4-2	TRBJ2-1	CASSRPGTDEQFF	TGTGCCAGCAGCCGCCCCGGCACTGACGAGCAGTTCTTC
TRBD1	NA	TRBV5-4	TRBJ1-4	CASSLGGTGSEGEKLFF	TGTGCCAGCAGCTTGGGCGGGACAGGGTCGGAAGGTGAAAAACTGTTTTTT
NA	NA	TRBV2	TRBJ2-1	CASGRDSSSYNEQFF	TGTGCCAGCGGCCGGGACTCGAGCTCCTACAATGAGCAGTTCTTC
TRBD1	NA	TRBV7-8	TRBJ2-1	CASSATGQSYNEQFF	TGTGCCAGCAGCGCTACGGGACAGTCCTACAATGAGCAGTTCTTC
TRBD2	NA	TRBV6-6	TRBJ2-1	CASSPRTSRAYNEQFF	TGTGCCAGCAGTCCACGGACTAGCCGAGCCTACAATGAGCAGTTCTTC
TRBD1	NA	TRBV5-5	TRBJ2-6	CASSLPGTATGANVLTF	TGTGCCAGCAGCCTACCCGGGACAGCAACTGGGGCCAACGTCCTGACTTTC